One and the same sample provided the 2 T cell receptor beta chains below, sequenced in a study of T cells expressing NK-cell markers. TCRdb reprocessed the 5' RACE reads, keeping one entry per CDR3 protein, no DNA. Here the sample table reports 450,000 to 600,000 distinct CDR3 sequences. Sequencing was performed on blood T cells: a sorted CD56 or NKG2C T cell subset, CD4+ or CD8+ T cells, or bulk PBMC T cells (not recorded which). These receptors originate from a man younger than 35 in good health.

This chain connects TRBV6-2 or TRBV6-3 to TRBJ2-2; no DNA is available, so the TRBD2 call from TCRdb remains unchecked. Germline CDR1 MNHEY, CDR2 SVGEGT. The CDR3 is 17 residues long. Here the CDR3 reads CASSFPGSGRNTGELFF.

CDR3 sequence reads: CASRESSYNEQFF. The chain carries TRBV27 and TRBJ2-1; TCRdb indicates TRBD1, and absent DNA this call remains unverified. The germline CDR1 and CDR2 sequences are MNHEY and SMNVEV (reference sequence). The CDR3 runs 13 residues.